The rows below give T cell receptor beta chains drawn from one sample of a study of blood T cells in healthy people across ages. Each CDR3 protein gets one entry after TCRdb re-called the 5' RACE reads with MiXCR. The sample comprises 450,000 to 700,000 distinct CDR3 sequences, 27% of which are singletons, and around 18% rests with the top ten. Sequenced sample: blood. All receptors derive from a woman in her 70s in good health. Each CDR3 is given with its conserved first and last residue. A D gene is named only where the DNA matches it firmly. Clone size is stated in some rows and not others, as once, few, many or a class when expanded.

>-|TRBJ2-5|few|TRBV20-1|12
CSASGAGETQYF
TGCAGTGCTAGCGGGGCTGGAGAGACCCAGTACTTC
>-|TRBJ2-5|many|TRBV14|13
CASTRTSQETQYF
TGTGCCAGCACCCGGACTTCACAAGAGACCCAGTACTTC
>TRBD1|TRBJ2-7|-|TRBV3-1|15
CASSLGPTGWDEQYF
TGTGCCAGCAGTCTAGGGCCGACAGGGTGGGACGAGCAGTACTTC
>TRBD1|TRBJ1-1|once|TRBV29-1|14
CSVEITGVNTEAFF
TGCAGCGTTGAGATTACAGGGGTGAACACTGAAGCTTTCTTT
>-|TRBJ1-1|-|TRBV3-1|12
CASSLGQHEAFF
TGTGCCAGCAGCCTCGGACAGCACGAAGCTTTCTTT
>-|TRBJ1-6|few|TRBV15|16
CATSSTTSSYNSPLHF
TGTGCCACCAGCAGCACGACTAGCTCCTATAATTCACCCCTCCACTTT
>TRBD1|TRBJ1-2|many|TRBV19|13
CATRTGAPYGYTF
TGTGCCACCCGGACAGGGGCTCCCTATGGCTACACCTTC
>-|TRBJ2-5|few|TRBV10-3|13
CAIRKAVGETQYF
TGTGCCATCAGGAAAGCGGTCGGGGAGACCCAGTACTTC
>-|TRBJ1-2|-|TRBV20-1|12
CSARDLDGFYTF
TGCAGTGCTAGAGACCTGGACGGATTCTACACCTTC
>TRBD1|TRBJ1-1|few|TRBV7-8|14
CASSGTGGFTEAFF
TGTGCCAGCAGCGGAACAGGGGGTTTTACTGAAGCTTTCTTT
>-|TRBJ1-2|-|TRBV5-1|14
CASSPDGSNYGYTF
TGCGCCAGCAGCCCGGACGGCTCTAACTATGGCTACACCTTC
>TRBD1|TRBJ2-6|few|TRBV5-1|16
CASRTGGPSGANVLTF
TGCGCCAGCCGGACAGGGGGCCCCTCTGGGGCCAACGTCCTGACTTTC
>TRBD1|TRBJ1-5|-|TRBV20-1|18
CSARRQGVGTGGNQPQHF
TGCAGTGCTAGGCGGCAGGGGGTAGGAACGGGCGGCAATCAGCCCCAGCATTTT
>-|TRBJ1-4|few|TRBV29-1|15
CSVAFGGGTSEKLFF
TGCAGCGTTGCTTTTGGGGGGGGTACTAGTGAAAAACTGTTTTTT
>TRBD2|TRBJ2-5|few|TRBV7-6|15
CASSFQGTSRETQYF
TGCGCCAGCAGCTTTCAAGGGACTAGCCGAGAGACCCAGTACTTC
>-|TRBJ2-1|-|TRBV3-1|15
CASSLTGSSYNEQFF
TGTGCCAGCAGCCTCACCGGGTCCTCCTACAATGAGCAGTTCTTC
>-|TRBJ2-5|many|TRBV25-1|12
CASSARGETQYF
TGTGCCAGCAGTGCCCGGGGGGAGACCCAGTACTTC
>-|TRBJ2-7|few|TRBV5-5|14
CASSLVWATYEQYF
TGTGCCAGCTCTCTAGTATGGGCGACCTACGAGCAGTACTTC
>-|TRBJ2-1|many|TRBV6-4|15
CASSVSTGALNEQFF
TGTGCCAGCAGTGTTTCGACAGGAGCCCTCAATGAGCAGTTCTTC
>-|TRBJ2-2|few|TRBV24-1|15
CATSDARFETGELFF
TGTGCCACCAGTGATGCGCGGTTCGAGACCGGGGAGCTGTTTTTT
>-|TRBJ1-1|-|TRBV7-2|16
CASSPSVGRGNTEAFF
TGTGCCAGCAGCCCATCAGTGGGTAGAGGAAACACTGAAGCTTTCTTT
>-|TRBJ1-1|few|TRBV12-3/TRBV12-4|15
CASSPSLTWGTEAFF
TGTGCCAGCAGCCCGAGTCTTACATGGGGCACTGAAGCTTTCTTT
>TRBD1|TRBJ2-5|few|TRBV7-9|16
CASSSAQGAKWETQYF
TGTGCCAGCAGCTCTGCACAGGGGGCTAAGTGGGAGACCCAGTACTTC
>-|TRBJ2-7|many|TRBV7-8|16
CASSLEISPRGGGQYF
TGTGCCAGCAGCTTAGAAATCAGCCCGCGGGGTGGTGGGCAGTACTTC
>TRBD1|TRBJ2-2|-|TRBV10-3|13
CAMGQGGTGELFF
TGTGCCATGGGACAGGGTGGTACCGGGGAGCTGTTTTTT
>-|TRBJ1-1|-|TRBV20-1|14
CSAVGGTVNTEAFF
TGCAGTGCCGTGGGGGGGACCGTGAACACTGAAGCTTTCTTT
>-|TRBJ2-3|many|TRBV6-5|15
CASSPPGMRTDTQYF
TGTGCCAGCAGCCCTCCGGGGATGAGGACAGATACGCAGTATTTT
>-|TRBJ1-6|-|TRBV6-5|15
CASNKGSSYNSPLHF
TGTGCCAGCAACAAGGGGAGCTCCTATAATTCACCCCTCCACTTT
>TRBD1|TRBJ2-7|few|TRBV4-1|17
CASSQVGGQYMASEQYF
TGCGCCAGCAGCCAAGTAGGGGGCCAATACATGGCATCCGAGCAGTACTTC